These T cell receptor beta chains were read from a single sample in a study of CD4 and CD8 cells across lung adenocarcinoma regions. Each CDR3 protein gets one entry after TCRdb re-called the PCR reads with MiXCR. The sample holds 12,000 or so distinct CDR3 sequences, around half seen once. Sample: CD8+ T cells from the margin of a lung tumor. The source of these receptors is a female donor with lung adenocarcinoma. The CD4 and CD8 labels of this study may be unreliable. Both conserved end residues are part of each CDR3. A D gene is named only where the DNA matches it firmly. Rows may omit the clone size; those that give it use once, few, many or a size class.

V	size	J	D	DNA	CDR3
TRBV7-2	.	TRBJ2-5	.	TGTGCCAGCAGCTTAGCGGGGCGACAAGAGACCCAGTACTTC	CASSLAGRQETQYF
TRBV12-3/TRBV12-4	.	TRBJ2-1	.	TGTGCCAGCAGTTTACACTCCTACGGGGAGCTGTTTTTC	CASSLHSYGELFF
TRBV6-5	medium-sized	TRBJ2-1	.	TGTGCCAGCAGTTTAGACTTCAATGAGCAGTTCTTC	CASSLDFNEQFF
TRBV6-1	.	TRBJ2-3	TRBD2	TGTGCCAGCAGTGAGCGAGCGGGAGCCAAAAACATTCAGTATTTT	CASSERAGAKNIQYF
TRBV6-1	.	TRBJ1-6	TRBD1	TGTGCCAGCAGGACGGGACAGGTTGAATCACCCCTCCACTTT	CASRTGQVESPLHF
TRBV6-5	medium-sized	TRBJ2-7	TRBD1	TGTGCCAGCAGTTACTCACCGGGACAGGGATCCGAGCAGTACTTC	CASSYSPGQGSEQYF
TRBV5-8	.	TRBJ2-1	TRBD2	TGTGCCAGCAGCCGATTAGCGGGGGGCAAATACAATGAGCAGTTCTTC	CASSRLAGGKYNEQFF
TRBV6-1	.	TRBJ2-7	.	TGTGCCAGCGGGGGGGACGGGGGCTGGGACACAGATACGCAGTACTTC	CASGGDGGWDTDTQYF
TRBV6-5	many	TRBJ2-7	TRBD2	TGTGCCAGCAGTTGGACTAGCGGGTCCTACAATGAGCAGTACTTC	CASSWTSGSYNEQYF
TRBV10-1	.	TRBJ2-4	.	TGCGGCAGCAGGGAGGACAGAGTCACAAACATGCAGTACTTC	CGSREDRVTNMQYF
TRBV20-1	.	TRBJ2-3	.	TGCAGTGCTAGAGATTCCCGCTACAGGGTTGTGGATACGCAGTATTTT	CSARDSRYRVVDTQYF
TRBV6-1	many	TRBJ2-3	.	TGTGCCAGCAGCTGGGGGGCCGGAAGAGATACGCAGTATTTT	CASSWGAGRDTQYF
TRBV7-6	.	TRBJ1-6	.	TGTGCCAGCAGCTTAGCGCAGGGAGGTAATTCACCCCTCCACTTT	CASSLAQGGNSPLHF
TRBV6-1	.	TRBJ2-3	.	TGTGCCAGCGGATTCCACGCTACTAGCACAGATACGCAGTATTTT	CASGFHATSTDTQYF
TRBV6-1	medium-sized	TRBJ2-3	TRBD1	TGTGCCAGCAGTGAAACACAGGGGGCTGTGGATACGCAGTATTTT	CASSETQGAVDTQYF
TRBV27	medium-sized	TRBJ2-1	TRBD2	TGTGCCAGCAGCGCGCTAGCGGGGTCCGGCAATGAGCAGTTCTTC	CASSALAGSGNEQFF
TRBV27	few	TRBJ2-7	TRBD1	TGTGCCAGCAGTGCCGGGACAGTACCCTCCTACGAGCAGTACTTC	CASSAGTVPSYEQYF
TRBV6-1	medium-sized	TRBJ2-5	.	TGTGCCGCGGGGAGCACACAAGAGACCCAGTACTTC	CAAGSTQETQYF
TRBV27	few	TRBJ1-2	.	TGTGCCAGCAGTTCCTTAGGGACACCAACAGCTAACTATGGCTACACCTTC	CASSSLGTPTANYGYTF